This T cell receptor (beta chain) comes out of a study of blood T cell repertoires in COVID-19. The V end was cut by 2 bases, the J end by 6 bases, with 11 bases between. This CDR3 comprises 13 residues. Per germline, CDR1 GTSNPN and CDR2 SVGIG (reference sequence). This clone was found once. Original analysis: Researchers report that nucleated cell counts were estimated from reference gene primer amplification. Sequencing used immunoSEQ multiplex PCR; TCRdb keeps in-frame clones, though not all of them. That table is the source of V, J and clone size, and D and trimming were worked out from the DNA. The sample lists 130,000 or so clones; 86% were seen once.

The chain links TRBV30 to TRBJ1-5; a possible D gene is TRBD1 (6 bases). The sequence came from a woman aged 55-70 years with acute or convalescent COVID-19. The sample consisted of peripheral blood. The CDR3 sequence: CAWSHNRVQPQHF. In DNA form, the CDR3 reads TGTGCCTGGAGTCATAACAGGGTTCAGCCCCAGCATTTT.